This T cell receptor beta chain was recorded in a study of regulatory T cells in long-lasting Graves disease. Study observations and caveats: Possibly, too few samples lowered accuracy. TRBV28 was favored in persistent disease, as were TRBJ1-2 and TRBJ2-5.

Described time point: newly diagnosed GD, antithyroid drugs for less than 3 months. PBMC RNA was the source of the TCR library. A remark on this clonotype: Its specificity is not known.

Investigators prepared the TCR beta libraries by applying iRepertoire HTBI primers and Arm-PCR of CDR3 regions. MiXCR, run by TCRdb on the multiplex PCR reads, gives a single entry per CDR3 protein. The sample lists 400,000 to 500,000 distinct CDR3 sequences, over 15% occurring once. Germline CDR1 MDHEN, CDR2 SYDVKM. Trimming took 1 base from V and 9 from J, leaving 10 bases between them. This CDR3 contains 13 residues. These data were likewise used in another study, on T cells in Graves' hyperthyroidism and ophthalmopathy.

The TCR was taken from a woman aged 18-29 years with Graves disease. This specimen consisted of peripheral blood mononuclear cells (PBMCs), obtained at new diagnosis, from a patient treated with antithyroid drugs. This sequence joins TRBV28 and TRBJ1-5, with D unresolved. CDR3 coding DNA: TGTGCCAGCAGTTTATCCCCGGGCCCGCCCCAGCATTTT. Translated: CASSLSPGPPQHF. The full variable domain, its missing parts supplied by reference TRBV28 and TRBJ1-5, is DVKVTQSSRYLVKRTGEKVFLECVQDMDHENMFWYRQDPGLGLRLIYFSYDVKMKEKGDIPEGYSVSREKKERFSLILESASTNQTSMYLCASSLSPGPPQHFGDGTRLSIL.